Listed below are T cell receptor beta chains from one sample, sequenced in a study of beta chain features in type 1 diabetes. Libraries were prepared by immunoSEQ multiplex PCR; TCRdb keeps only in-frame clonotypes and omits some of them. This table has under 250,000 clones, 13% to 15% appearing once. The source material was naive CD4+ T cells from blood. These receptors were collected from a woman between 40 and 50 years old in good health. The CDR3 runs from the conserved cysteine through the conserved F or W. A D gene is named only where the DNA matches it firmly. For some rows the clone size is stated as once, few or many, or as a class when expanded; others skip it.

J: TRBJ1-1; D: .; V: TRBV18; size: few; CDR3: CASSRGENTEAFF; DNA: TGTGCCAGCTCACGGGGGGAGAACACTGAAGCTTTCTTT
J: TRBJ1-3; D: .; V: TRBV13; size: .; CDR3: CASSLGAFPGNTIYF; DNA: TGTGCCAGCAGCTTAGGAGCGTTTCCTGGAAACACCATATATTTT
J: TRBJ1-4; D: TRBD1; V: TRBV28; size: .; CDR3: CASSLGTDQEKLFF; DNA: TGTGCCAGCAGTTTAGGGACAGATCAGGAAAAACTGTTTTTT
J: TRBJ1-6; D: .; V: TRBV6-6; size: few; CDR3: CASSKGGSNSPLHF; DNA: TGTGCCAGCAGCAAAGGGGGTTCCAATTCTCCCCTCCACTTT
J: TRBJ2-5; D: .; V: TRBV19; size: few; CDR3: CASSISGGETQYF; DNA: TGTGCCAGTAGTATCAGCGGTGGGGAGACCCAGTACTTC
J: TRBJ1-2; D: TRBD1; V: TRBV5-6; size: few; CDR3: CASSRSRDSSFYGYTF; DNA: TGTGCCAGCAGCCGATCCCGGGACAGCAGTTTCTATGGCTACACCTTC
J: TRBJ1-6; D: .; V: TRBV12-5; size: few; CDR3: CASGLVSAGSSYNSPLHF; DNA: TGTGCTAGTGGTTTGGTATCGGCCGGGAGCTCCTATAATTCACCCCTCCACTTT
J: TRBJ1-1; D: .; V: TRBV14; size: .; CDR3: CASSQGPGGNTEAFF; DNA: TGTGCCAGCAGCCAAGGTCCGGGGGGGAACACTGAAGCTTTCTTT
J: TRBJ1-1; D: .; V: TRBV10-3; size: .; CDR3: CAISDPTRNTEAFF; DNA: TGTGCCATCAGTGACCCTACCCGGAACACTGAAGCTTTCTTT
J: TRBJ2-5; D: TRBD1; V: TRBV5-4; size: .; CDR3: CASSLPGQLQETQYF; DNA: TGTGCCAGCAGCTTACCGGGACAGCTCCAAGAGACCCAGTACTTC
J: TRBJ2-5; D: .; V: TRBV5-1; size: few; CDR3: CASSLDAGPQETQYF; DNA: TGCGCCAGCAGCCTCGATGCGGGTCCCCAAGAGACCCAGTACTTC
J: TRBJ1-3; D: .; V: TRBV15; size: .; CDR3: CATSRDTGNSGNTIYF; DNA: TGTGCCACCAGCAGAGACACGGGAAACTCAGGAAACACCATATATTTT
J: TRBJ2-3; D: .; V: TRBV7-9; size: .; CDR3: CASSRPGLQTDTQYF; DNA: TGTGCCAGCAGCCGGCCGGGGTTGCAGACAGATACGCAGTATTTT
J: TRBJ1-2; D: TRBD1; V: TRBV15; size: .; CDR3: CATSRDPRTGLEGGYTF; DNA: TGTGCCACCAGCAGAGATCCCCGGACAGGGTTGGAGGGTGGCTACACCTTC
J: TRBJ2-7; D: .; V: TRBV14; size: .; CDR3: CASSRATVSYEQYF; DNA: TGTGCCAGCAGCCGGGCAACAGTCTCCTACGAGCAGTACTTC
J: TRBJ1-2; D: TRBD1; V: TRBV4-1; size: few; CDR3: CASSHPPRGLDGYTF; DNA: TGCGCCAGCAGCCACCCGCCCAGGGGGCTGGATGGCTACACCTTC
J: TRBJ2-2; D: TRBD2; V: TRBV6-5; size: .; CDR3: CASSYVGGGTGELFF; DNA: TGTGCCAGCAGTTACGTCGGGGGGGGCACCGGGGAGCTGTTTTTT
J: TRBJ2-1; D: TRBD2; V: TRBV5-1; size: few; CDR3: CASSKVAGGTYNEQFF; DNA: TGCGCCAGCAGCAAGGTAGCGGGGGGGACCTACAATGAGCAGTTCTTC
J: TRBJ2-2; D: TRBD2; V: TRBV7-8; size: few; CDR3: CASSLALAGGHTGELFF; DNA: TGTGCCAGCAGCTTAGCGCTAGCGGGGGGGCACACCGGGGAGCTGTTTTTT
J: TRBJ2-7; D: .; V: TRBV19; size: .; CDR3: CASSEQGNSGEQYF; DNA: TGTGCCAGTAGCGAACAGGGAAATTCGGGCGAGCAGTACTTC
J: TRBJ1-1; D: .; V: TRBV6-5; size: .; CDR3: CASSLLSGYTEAFF; DNA: TGTGCCAGCAGTCTCCTTTCCGGGTACACTGAAGCTTTCTTT
J: TRBJ2-3; D: .; V: TRBV9; size: few; CDR3: CASSDGYPDTQYF; DNA: TGTGCCAGCAGCGACGGGTACCCCGATACGCAGTATTTT
J: TRBJ1-2; D: TRBD1; V: TRBV19; size: once; CDR3: CASSIEGQASGYTF; DNA: TGTGCCAGTAGTATAGAGGGACAGGCAAGTGGCTACACCTTC
J: TRBJ2-7; D: .; V: TRBV15; size: many; CDR3: CATSRDGGHLSDEQYF; DNA: TGTGCCACCAGCAGAGACGGTGGGCATCTTTCGGACGAGCAGTACTTC
J: TRBJ1-3; D: .; V: TRBV5-1; size: once; CDR3: CASSLAADSRPSGNTIYF; DNA: TGCGCCAGCAGCTTGGCCGCGGACAGCCGTCCCTCTGGAAACACCATATATTTT
J: TRBJ2-5; D: TRBD2; V: TRBV5-8; size: few; CDR3: CASRQGLAGGTQYF; DNA: TGTGCCAGCAGACAAGGACTAGCGGGAGGGACCCAGTACTTC
J: TRBJ2-5; D: TRBD1; V: TRBV12-5; size: .; CDR3: CASGVGQGQETQYF; DNA: TGTGCTAGTGGTGTAGGACAGGGTCAAGAGACCCAGTACTTC
J: TRBJ2-5; D: .; V: TRBV14; size: many; CDR3: CASSQAKTQYF; DNA: TGTGCCAGCAGCCAAGCCAAGACCCAGTACTTC
J: TRBJ1-2; D: TRBD1; V: TRBV5-1; size: .; CDR3: CASTTDQDRTRPNYGYTF; DNA: TGCGCCAGCACCACGGACCAGGACAGGACGCGTCCTAACTATGGCTACACCTTC
J: TRBJ2-7; D: .; V: TRBV29-1; size: many; CDR3: CSVEVTRAGEQYF; DNA: TGCAGCGTTGAAGTAACCAGGGCCGGCGAGCAGTACTTC
J: TRBJ2-5; D: TRBD1; V: TRBV11-2; size: .; CDR3: CASSQAFRDRGETQYF; DNA: TGTGCCAGCAGCCAAGCCTTCCGGGACAGGGGAGAGACCCAGTACTTC
J: TRBJ2-7; D: TRBD2; V: TRBV19; size: few; CDR3: CASSTVTSGYEQYF; DNA: TGTGCCAGTAGTACCGTGACTAGCGGCTACGAGCAGTACTTC